The next 5 T cell receptor beta chains were all read from a single sample in a study of cytomegalovirus exposure and HLA in healthy donors. PCR employed 60 Vbeta and 13 Jbeta primers. TCRdb's copy holds only in-frame clones and misses some; the assay was immunoSEQ multiplex PCR. This repertoire shows 170,000 or so clones, 77% found once; its top ten account for about 1.5%. Sequenced input: PBMCs. Receptors were obtained from a young woman in good health and CMV-seropositive.

The rearrangement joins TRBV2 to TRBJ2-3; 15 nucleotides match TRBD2. The CDR3 has 15 amino acids. Germline V gene lookup returns CDR1 SNHLY and CDR2 FYNNEI. The ends lost 6 bases at V and 6 bases at J; junction bases unmatched: 4. The CDR3 loop reads CASSIGTSGRDTQYF. CDR3 nucleotide sequence: TGTGCCAGCAGCATAGGGACTAGCGGGAGGGATACGCAGTATTTT.

V usage is TRBV16 and J usage is TRBJ1-1, with no clear D. Germline-derived CDR1 and CDR2 are KGHSY and FQNENV. There are 14 residues in the CDR3. Trimming shortened V by 0 bases and J by 4 bases, and 9 bases separated the two germline ends. CDR3 DNA: TGTGCCAGCAGCCAATCGACTATGGCCACTGAAGCTTTCTTT. Protein sequence: CASSQSTMATEAFF.

This clone was seen once. This sequence joins TRBV27 and TRBJ2-2; 10 nucleotides agree with TRBD1. Germline V CDR1 and CDR2: MNHEY, SMNVEV (reference sequence). V was clipped by 6 bases and J by 3 bases; unmatched bases: 7. The CDR3 consists of 16 residues. The CDR3 sequence: CASRRQGARDTGELFF. CDR3 DNA: TGTGCCAGCAGAAGACAGGGGGCGAGGGACACCGGGGAGCTGTTTTTT.

The V and J genes are TRBV2 and TRBJ2-7; no firm D call. Germline V gives CDR1 SNHLY, CDR2 FYNNEI. CDR3 length equals 15 residues. V lost 0 bases and J lost 1, with 10 bases in between. CDR3 DNA sequence: TGTGCCAGCAGTGAAGCGCGTAGCAGATCCTACGAGCAGTACTTC. Its protein is CASSEARSRSYEQYF.

The V call is TRBV6-4, the J call TRBJ2-1, with 7 bases matching TRBD2. From germline, CDR1 is MRHNA and CDR2 SNTAGT. With V trimmed by 4 bases and J by 4 bases, 7 bases remained unmatched. The CDR3 extends over 15 amino acids. DNA of the CDR3: TGTGCCAGCAGTGCAGAAGCGGGATTATACAATGAGCAGTTCTTC. It yields the protein CASSAEAGLYNEQFF.